The table lists the clone carrying this TCR beta chain with a count of one. Its target is not known. These data belong to a study of chemoradiotherapy in HPV16-positive cancers. Study-wide background: Candidate HPV-specific T-cell clones and common TCR motifs came from functional assays in two HPV16-positive patients.

Study-wide points: During treatment, candidate HPV-specific clones and E7-related motifs expanded in tumor.

Repertoires were generated with immunoSEQ multiplex PCR, while TCRdb's copy carries only in-frame clones and drops some. Among roughly 29,000 clones listed, roughly nine tenths were seen once. The CDR3 loop spans 11 amino acids. Germline loops: CDR1 MNHEY, CDR2 SMNVEV (reference sequence). V lost 5 bases, J lost 7 bases, and 8 bases lay in between. This clonotype was sampled from a human donor with HPV-associated anogenital cancer. V is TRBV27 and J is TRBJ1-1; D is ambiguous. The material sequenced was blood, taken from a patient who underwent chemoradiotherapy. DNA of the CDR3: TGTGCCAGCAGTGGCAATTTTGAAGCTTTCTTT. As protein: CASSGNFEAFF.